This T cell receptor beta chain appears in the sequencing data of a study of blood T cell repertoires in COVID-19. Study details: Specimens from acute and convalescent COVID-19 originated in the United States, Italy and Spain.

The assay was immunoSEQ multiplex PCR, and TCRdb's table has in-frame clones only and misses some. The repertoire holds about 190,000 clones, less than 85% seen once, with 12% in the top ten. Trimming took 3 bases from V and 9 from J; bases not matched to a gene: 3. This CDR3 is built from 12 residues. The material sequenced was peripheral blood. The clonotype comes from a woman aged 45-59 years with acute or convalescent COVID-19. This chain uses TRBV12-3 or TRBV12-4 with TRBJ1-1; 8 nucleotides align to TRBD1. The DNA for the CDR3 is TGTGCCAGCAGTTTCCGACAGGGGAAAGCTTTCTTT. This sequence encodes CASSFRQGKAFF.